This TCR beta chain was recovered during a study of blood T cell repertoires in COVID-19. Study overall: The cDNA or gDNA used as material had been derived from T cells, B-cell-depleted T cells, or PBMCs.

Germline lookup yields CDR1 SNHLY and CDR2 FYNNEI. The V gene lost 10 bases and the J gene lost 6 bases, with 6 bases spanning the gap. The CDR3 has 9 amino acids. In the study's own analysis: The assay estimated nucleated cells by amplifying reference gene primers. Profiling relied on immunoSEQ multiplex PCR, and the TCRdb table lists in-frame clones only, not all of them. For V, J and clone size, that table is used; D and trimming come from the DNA. The table has approximately 85,000 clones, 86% seen once. The material sequenced was peripheral blood. The TCR originated in a man aged 50 to 59 with active or convalescent COVID-19. The chain joins TRBV2 to TRBJ1-1, with D possibly matching TRBD1 (5 bases). The CDR3: CATGAEAFF. The CDR3 DNA follows: TGTGCCACGGGGGCTGAAGCTTTCTTT.